The 14 T cell receptor beta chains reported below all come from one sample, sequenced in a study of blood T cell repertoires in COVID-19. Some clones are missing from TCRdb's copy, which holds only in-frame ones; the method was immunoSEQ multiplex PCR. The table has hundreds of thousands of clones, approximately 86% seen once; the top ten hold around 4%. Specimen: PBMCs or T cells enriched from blood (not recorded which). Receptors were obtained from a woman aged 30 to 39 who had been exposed to COVID-19.

The V call is TRBV24-1, the J call TRBJ1-1; 8 positions agree with TRBD1. Losses at the gene ends were 3 bases for V and 4 bases for J; bases not matched to a gene: 3. The CDR3 length is 14 residues. CDR1 and CDR2 from the germline V gene are KGHDR and SFDVKD. DNA for the CDR3: TGTGCCACCAGTGATAACAGGGGGGTCACTGAAGCTTTCTTT. Translating it yields CATSDNRGVTEAFF.

The chain joins TRBV3-1 (or the pseudogene TRBV3-2) to TRBJ1-1; D uncertain. This CDR3 is 14 amino acids long. CDR1 and CDR2 (germline): LGHDT, YNNKEL (reference sequence). V lost 3 bases, J lost 1 base, and 9 bases lay in between. Here the CDR3 DNA reads TGTGCCAGCAGCCAGGCGGTCCCGAACACTGAAGCTTTCTTT. As protein: CASSQAVPNTEAFF.

V gene TRBV5-1 combines with J gene TRBJ2-7; TRBD1 aligns across 10 bases. Losses at the gene ends were 2 bases for V and 3 bases for J; bases not matched to a gene: 2. The CDR3 is made up of 14 amino acids. The germline V gene encodes CDR1 SGHRS and CDR2 YFSETQ. CDR3 nucleotide sequence: TGCGCCAGCAGCTTCGACAGGGGGCTCTACGAGCAGTACTTC. Translated: CASSFDRGLYEQYF.

The chain employs TRBV11-2 and TRBJ2-7, with 13 bases lining up with TRBD2. In germline, CDR1 is SGHAT, CDR2 FQNNGV. V dropped 2 bases and J dropped 2; count of bases not matched to a gene: 6. The CDR3 sequence is 17 residues long. The CDR3: CASSLLGTSGATYEQYF. The CDR3 nucleotides read TGTGCCAGCAGCTTACTAGGGACTAGCGGGGCCACCTACGAGCAGTACTTC.

The chain carries TRBV29-1 and TRBJ2-1, with 9 nucleotides matching TRBD1. Germline V gene lookup returns CDR1 SQVTM and CDR2 ANQGSEA. The CDR3 is 14 residues long. Germline trimming cut 6 bases from V and 10 bases from J; bases unmatched to any gene: 13. The CDR3 reads CSVTGTGLAWEQFF. CDR3 DNA: TGCAGCGTCACCGGGACAGGGTTAGCCTGGGAGCAGTTCTTC.

This clone was recorded once. This chain connects TRBV5-1 to TRBJ2-3, with 13 bases lining up with TRBD2. Unmatched junction bases numbered 7, after V lost 4 bases and J lost 8 bases. Germline assignment: CDR1 SGHRS and CDR2 YFSETQ. CDR3 length equals 15 residues. CDR3 coding DNA: TGCGCCAGCAGCGTAACTAGCGGGGGGGCAAGTACGCAGTATTTT. Translating gives CASSVTSGGASTQYF.

V is TRBV7-2 and J is TRBJ2-3; 13 bases fit TRBD2. Per the germline V gene, CDR1 is SGHTA and CDR2 is FQGNSA. The CDR3 has 16 amino acids. V lost 0 bases, J lost 3 bases, and 0 bases stayed unmatched. CDR3 in amino acids: CASSLALAGGTDTQYF. CDR3 DNA sequence: TGTGCCAGCAGCTTAGCACTAGCGGGGGGGACAGATACGCAGTATTTT.

The V call is TRBV6-5, the J call TRBJ1-3; D possibly corresponds to TRBD1 (5 bases). Germline V CDR1 and CDR2: MNHEY, SVGAGI. CDR3 length: 14 residues. Trimming cost V 6 bases and J 2 bases, with 11 bases left between them. For the CDR3, the DNA is TGTGCCAGCAGCCCGACAGATACTGGAAACACCATATATTTT. It specifies CASSPTDTGNTIYF.

This sequence joins TRBV6-2 or TRBV6-3 and TRBJ1-5; D is possibly TRBD1 (6 bases). The V end was cut by 4 bases, the J end by 7 bases, with 14 bases between. The length of the CDR3 is 14 residues. CDR1 is MNHEY and CDR2 is SVGEGT in the germline V gene. CDR3 in amino acids: CASSSRTARQPQHF. As DNA, the CDR3 is TGTGCCAGCAGTTCCCGGACAGCCAGGCAGCCCCAGCATTTT.

The chain employs TRBV4-2 and TRBJ2-2, with 16 positions matching TRBD2. V lost 9 bases to trimming and J lost 7 bases; unmatched junction nucleotides: 8. The CDR3 has 16 amino acids. CDR1 is LGHNA, CDR2 YNFKEQ, per germline. The CDR3 bases are TGTGCCAGTACGGGACTAGCGGGGGGGCAGCTCGGGGAGCTGTTTTTT. The encoded protein is CASTGLAGGQLGELFF.

The V call is TRBV18, the J call TRBJ1-1; a possible D gene is TRBD1 (6 bases). Germline V gives CDR1 KGHSH, CDR2 LQKENI. The CDR3 contains 14 residues. V was pared by 0 bases and J by 9 bases, with 14 bases between. The CDR3 here is CASSPPYLGQQAFF. The CDR3 DNA follows: TGTGCCAGCTCACCACCGTACCTAGGACAGCAAGCTTTCTTT.

The V gene is TRBV11-2, the J gene TRBJ1-5, with no clear D. The CDR3 totals 16 residues. V lost 2 bases and J 3 bases, leaving 14 bases between the germline ends. Germline values: CDR1 SGHAT, CDR2 FQNNGV. In nucleotides, the CDR3 is TGTGCCAGCAGCTTATTAGCCGGATTCCACAATCAGCCCCAGCATTTT. Translating it yields CASSLLAGFHNQPQHF.

The J gene is TRBJ2-4, the V gene TRBV5-4; a possible D gene is TRBD2 (6 bases). In germline, CDR1 is SGHNT, CDR2 YYREEE (reference sequence). Trimming removed 4 bases from V and 8 bases from J, with 16 bases in between. The CDR3 totals 14 residues. In DNA form, the CDR3 reads TGTGCCAGCAGCCCCGGGGGACCTCGGGACATTCAGTACTTC. Its protein is CASSPGGPRDIQYF.

This clone turned up a few times. This chain joins TRBV2 and TRBJ1-2, with 8 bases matching TRBD1. Germline CDR1 SNHLY, CDR2 FYNNEI. J gave up 5 bases and V 2 bases, and 4 bases lay outside the gene matches. CDR3 length: 14 residues. CDR3 loop: CASSEQGAGYGYTF. The CDR3, as DNA: TGTGCCAGCAGTGAACAGGGGGCCGGGTATGGCTACACCTTC.